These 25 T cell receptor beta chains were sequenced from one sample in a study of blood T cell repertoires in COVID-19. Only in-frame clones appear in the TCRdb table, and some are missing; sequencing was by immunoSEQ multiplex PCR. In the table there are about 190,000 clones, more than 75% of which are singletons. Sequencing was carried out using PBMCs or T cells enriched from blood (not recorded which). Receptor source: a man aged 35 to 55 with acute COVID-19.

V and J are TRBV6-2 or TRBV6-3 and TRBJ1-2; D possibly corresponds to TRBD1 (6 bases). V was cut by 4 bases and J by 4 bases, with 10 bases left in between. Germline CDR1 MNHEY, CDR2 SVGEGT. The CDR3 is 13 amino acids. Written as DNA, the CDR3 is TGTGCCAGCAGTTCCGGACAGCCCTATGGCTACACCTTC. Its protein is CASSSGQPYGYTF.

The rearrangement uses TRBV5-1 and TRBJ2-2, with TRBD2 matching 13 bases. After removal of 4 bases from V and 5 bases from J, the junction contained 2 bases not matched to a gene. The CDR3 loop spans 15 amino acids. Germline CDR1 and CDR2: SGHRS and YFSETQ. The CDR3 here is CASSVTSGGTGELFF. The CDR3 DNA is TGCGCCAGCAGCGTGACTAGCGGGGGGACCGGGGAGCTGTTTTTT.

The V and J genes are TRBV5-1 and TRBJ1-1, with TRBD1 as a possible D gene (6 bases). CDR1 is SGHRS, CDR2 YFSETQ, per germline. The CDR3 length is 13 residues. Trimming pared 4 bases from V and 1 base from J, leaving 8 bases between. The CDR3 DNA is TGCGCCAGCAGCCAGGGACAGAACACTGAAGCTTTCTTT. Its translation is CASSQGQNTEAFF.

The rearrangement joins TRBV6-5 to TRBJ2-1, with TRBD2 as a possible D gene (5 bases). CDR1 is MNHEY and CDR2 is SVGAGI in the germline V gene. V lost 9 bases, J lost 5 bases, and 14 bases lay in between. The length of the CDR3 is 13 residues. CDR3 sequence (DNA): TGTGCCAGTGATCTTCGGGGTGACAATGAGCAGTTCTTC. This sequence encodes CASDLRGDNEQFF.

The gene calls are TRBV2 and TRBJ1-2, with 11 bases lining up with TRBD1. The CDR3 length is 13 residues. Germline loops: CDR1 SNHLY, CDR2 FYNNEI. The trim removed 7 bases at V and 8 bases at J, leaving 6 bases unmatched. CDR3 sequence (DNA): TGTGCCAGCATCGGGACAGGGGGTAGAGGCTACACCTTC. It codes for CASIGTGGRGYTF.

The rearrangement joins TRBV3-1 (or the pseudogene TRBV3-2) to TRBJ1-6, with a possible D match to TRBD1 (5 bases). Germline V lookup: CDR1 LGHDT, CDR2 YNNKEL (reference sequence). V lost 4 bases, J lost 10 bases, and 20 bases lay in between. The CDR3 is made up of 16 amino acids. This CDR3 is CASSLQTVGWLSPLHF. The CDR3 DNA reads TGTGCCAGCAGCCTCCAGACAGTTGGGTGGCTCTCACCCCTCCACTTT.

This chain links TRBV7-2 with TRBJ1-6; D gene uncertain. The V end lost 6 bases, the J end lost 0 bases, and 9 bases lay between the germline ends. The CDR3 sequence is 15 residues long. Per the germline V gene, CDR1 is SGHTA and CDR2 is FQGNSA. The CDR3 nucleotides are TGTGCCAGCAGACCCACAAGCTCCTATAATTCACCCCTCCACTTT. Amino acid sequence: CASRPTSSYNSPLHF.

CDR3 sequence: CASSLFLAGPTDTQYF. CDR3 sequence (DNA): TGTGCCAGCAGTTTATTCCTAGCGGGACCCACAGATACGCAGTATTTT. The chain has TRBV27 and TRBJ2-3; 9 bases line up with TRBD2. Trimming took 1 base from V and 2 from J; bases not matched to a gene: 4. CDR1 and CDR2 from the germline V gene are MNHEY and SMNVEV (reference sequence). The CDR3 has 16 residues.

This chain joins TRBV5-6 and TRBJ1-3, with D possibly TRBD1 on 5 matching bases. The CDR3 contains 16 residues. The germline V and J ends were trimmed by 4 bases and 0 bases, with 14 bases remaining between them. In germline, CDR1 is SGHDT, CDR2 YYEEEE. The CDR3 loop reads CASSLRLGGSGNTIYF. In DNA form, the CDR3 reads TGTGCCAGCAGCCTTAGACTGGGGGGCTCTGGAAACACCATATATTTT.

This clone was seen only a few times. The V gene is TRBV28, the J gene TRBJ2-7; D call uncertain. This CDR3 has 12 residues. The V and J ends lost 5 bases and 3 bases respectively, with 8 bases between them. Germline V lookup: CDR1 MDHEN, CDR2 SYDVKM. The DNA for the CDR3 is TGTGCCAGCAGTCCGCTCTACTACGAGCAGTACTTC. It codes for CASSPLYYEQYF.

CDR3 in DNA: TGTGCCAGCAGCCAAGTTGCGGAGCAGTTCTTC. Amino acid sequence: CASSQVAEQFF. The V call is TRBV3-1 (or the pseudogene TRBV3-2), the J call TRBJ2-1; D is uncertain. Germline-derived CDR1 and CDR2 are LGHDT and YNNKEL (reference sequence). Trimming cost V 1 base and J 10 bases, with 5 bases left between them. The CDR3 spans 11 residues.

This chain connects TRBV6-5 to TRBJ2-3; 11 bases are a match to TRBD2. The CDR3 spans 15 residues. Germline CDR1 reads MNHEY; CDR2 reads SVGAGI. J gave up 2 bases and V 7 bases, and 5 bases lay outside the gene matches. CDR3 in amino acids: CASNLAGGHTDTQYF. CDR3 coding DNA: TGTGCCAGCAATCTAGCGGGAGGTCACACAGATACGCAGTATTTT.

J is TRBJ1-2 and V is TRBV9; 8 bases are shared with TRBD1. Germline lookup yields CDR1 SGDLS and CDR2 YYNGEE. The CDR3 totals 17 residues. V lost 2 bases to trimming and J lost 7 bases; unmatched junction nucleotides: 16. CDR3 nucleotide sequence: TGTGCCAGCAGCGTGGATTTAAAAGGACAGGGAGAAAGTGGCTACACCTTC. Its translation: CASSVDLKGQGESGYTF.

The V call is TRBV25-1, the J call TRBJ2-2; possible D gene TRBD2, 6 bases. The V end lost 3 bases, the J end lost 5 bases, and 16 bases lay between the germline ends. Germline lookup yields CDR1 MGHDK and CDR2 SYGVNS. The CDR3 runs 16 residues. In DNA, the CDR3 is TGTGCCAGCAGTGATAGTGTTGGGACTCCAACCGGGGAGCTGTTTTTT. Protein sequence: CASSDSVGTPTGELFF.

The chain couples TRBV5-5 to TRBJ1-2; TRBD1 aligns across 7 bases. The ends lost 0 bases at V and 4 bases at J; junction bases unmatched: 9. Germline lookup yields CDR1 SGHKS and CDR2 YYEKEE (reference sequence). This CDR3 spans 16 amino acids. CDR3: CASSLDGTGVIYGYTF. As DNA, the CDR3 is TGTGCCAGCAGCTTGGATGGTACAGGGGTGATCTATGGCTACACCTTC.

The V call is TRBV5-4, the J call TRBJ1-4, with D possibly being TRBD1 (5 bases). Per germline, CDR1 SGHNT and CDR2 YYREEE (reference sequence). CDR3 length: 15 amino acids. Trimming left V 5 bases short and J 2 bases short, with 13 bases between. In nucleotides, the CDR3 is TGTGCCAGCAGTCTAGGGGTGGAGACTAATGAAAAACTGTTTTTT. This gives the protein CASSLGVETNEKLFF.

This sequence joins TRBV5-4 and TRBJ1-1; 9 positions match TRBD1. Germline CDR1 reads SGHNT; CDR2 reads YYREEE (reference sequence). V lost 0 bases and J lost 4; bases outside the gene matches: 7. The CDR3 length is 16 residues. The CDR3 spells CASSLATGGGLTEAFF. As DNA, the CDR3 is TGTGCCAGCAGCTTGGCAACAGGGGGCGGGCTCACTGAAGCTTTCTTT.

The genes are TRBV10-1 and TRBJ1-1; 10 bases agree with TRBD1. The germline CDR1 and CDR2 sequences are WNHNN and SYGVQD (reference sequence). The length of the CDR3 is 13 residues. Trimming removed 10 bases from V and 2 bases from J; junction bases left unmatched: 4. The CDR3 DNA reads TGCGCCAACCCGACAGGGGGCAACACTGAAGCTTTCTTT. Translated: CANPTGGNTEAFF.

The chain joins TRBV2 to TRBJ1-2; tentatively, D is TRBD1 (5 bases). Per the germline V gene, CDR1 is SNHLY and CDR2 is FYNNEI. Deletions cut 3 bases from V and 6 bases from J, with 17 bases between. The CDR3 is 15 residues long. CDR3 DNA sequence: TGTGCCAGCAGTGAGTCGGTTGGGGCGTGGGATGGCTACACCTTC. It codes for CASSESVGAWDGYTF. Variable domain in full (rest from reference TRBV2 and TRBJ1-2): EPEVTQTPSHQVTQMGQEVILRCVPISNHLYFYWYRQILGQKVEFLVSFYNNEISEKSEIFDDQFSVERPDGSNFTLKIRSTKLEDSAMYFCASSESVGAWDGYTFGSGTRLTVV.

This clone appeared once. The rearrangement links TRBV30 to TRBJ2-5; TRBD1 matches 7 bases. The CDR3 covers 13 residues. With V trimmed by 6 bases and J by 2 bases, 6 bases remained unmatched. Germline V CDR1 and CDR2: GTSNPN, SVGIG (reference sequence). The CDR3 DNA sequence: TGTGCCTGCCCCGGGACAGTTCAAGAGACCCAGTACTTC. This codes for CACPGTVQETQYF.

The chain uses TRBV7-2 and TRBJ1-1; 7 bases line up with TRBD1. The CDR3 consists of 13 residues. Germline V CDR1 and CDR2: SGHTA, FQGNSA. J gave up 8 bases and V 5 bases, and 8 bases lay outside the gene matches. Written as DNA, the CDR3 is TGTGCCAGCAGCACGAATCCGGGACAGGAAGCTTTCTTT. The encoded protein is CASSTNPGQEAFF. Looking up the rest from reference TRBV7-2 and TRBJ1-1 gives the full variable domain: GAGVSQSPSNKVTEKGKDVELRCDPISGHTALYWYRQSLGQGLEFLIYFQGNSAPDKSGLPSDRFSAERTGGSVSTLTIQRTQQEDSAVYLCASSTNPGQEAFFGQGTRLTVV.

Written as DNA, the CDR3 is TGTGCCAGCGGCACGTACGAGCAGTACTTC. The encoded protein is CASGTYEQYF. The chain links TRBV27 to TRBJ2-7; D is undetermined. Deletions cut 8 bases from V and 4 bases from J, with 6 bases between. Germline CDR1 and CDR2: MNHEY and SMNVEV (reference sequence). The CDR3 is made up of 10 amino acids.

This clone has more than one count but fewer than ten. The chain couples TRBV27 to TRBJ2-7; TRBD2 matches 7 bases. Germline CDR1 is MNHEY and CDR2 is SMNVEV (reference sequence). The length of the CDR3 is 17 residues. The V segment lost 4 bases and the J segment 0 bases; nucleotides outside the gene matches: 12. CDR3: CASSSPSGGRASYEQYF. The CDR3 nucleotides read TGTGCCAGCAGTTCCCCCTCGGGTGGGAGGGCCTCCTACGAGCAGTACTTC.

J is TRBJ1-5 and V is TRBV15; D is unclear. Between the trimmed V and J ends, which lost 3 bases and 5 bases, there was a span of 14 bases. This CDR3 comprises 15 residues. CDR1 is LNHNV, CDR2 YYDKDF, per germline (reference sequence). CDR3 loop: CATSSLGRDDQPQHF. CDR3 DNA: TGTGCCACCAGCAGCCTAGGGAGGGATGATCAGCCCCAGCATTTT.

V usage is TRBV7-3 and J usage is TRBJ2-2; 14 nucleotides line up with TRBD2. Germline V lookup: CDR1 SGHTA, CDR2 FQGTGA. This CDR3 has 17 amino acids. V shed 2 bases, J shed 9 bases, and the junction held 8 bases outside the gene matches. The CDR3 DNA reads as TGTGCCAGCAGCTTAGGGATGGGGACTAGCGGGAGCTGGGAGCTGTTTTTT. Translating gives CASSLGMGTSGSWELFF.